This is a list of T cell receptor beta chains from one sample in a study of T cell repertoires in cytomegalovirus infection. TCRdb called the reads again in MiXCR, with one record for every CDR3 protein. The table has about 330,000 distinct CDR3 sequences, roughly 34% seen once; the top ten hold roughly 14%. Antigen specificity for these receptors is unknown. Sample: cultured PBMCs, taken from culture after CMV antigen stimulation. The source of these receptors is a human donor in good health (CMV status not recorded). Some clones in this sample may be carry-over from other donors' samples. Both conserved end residues are part of each CDR3. A D gene is named only where the DNA matches it firmly. Clone sizes are given selectively: once, few, many, or a class where the clone is expanded.

-	TRBV12-3/TRBV12-4	TRBJ1-2	TRBD1	TGTGCCAGCAGTTCGACAGGGGGCAACACCTTC	CASSSTGGNTF
few	TRBV10-3	TRBJ2-1	TRBD2	TGTGCCATCAGTGAACTCGCGGGAGAAGTCTACAATGAGCAGTTCTTC	CAISELAGEVYNEQFF
-	TRBV19	TRBJ1-4	TRBD1	TGTGCCAGTACCATACAGGGGGCGAGCGAAAAACTGTTTTTT	CASTIQGASEKLFF
-	TRBV4-3	TRBJ2-3	TRBD2	TGCGCCAGCAGCTCTCGGACTAGCGCAGGCACAGATACGCAGTATTTT	CASSSRTSAGTDTQYF
many	TRBV7-8	TRBJ1-3	-	TGTGCCAGCAGCTACAGCTCTGGAAACACCATATATTTT	CASSYSSGNTIYF
many	TRBV7-2	TRBJ2-1	-	TGTGCCAGCAGCCCGTACTTCGGTGAGCAGTTCTTC	CASSPYFGEQFF
-	TRBV29-1	TRBJ1-1	-	TGCAGCGTTGTTATCGGGGGGGAGAACACTGAAGCTTTCTTT	CSVVIGGENTEAFF
many	TRBV9	TRBJ1-4	TRBD1	TGTGCCAGCAGCCCTTCGACAGGGGGTGGCGAAAAACTGTTTTTT	CASSPSTGGGEKLFF
-	TRBV7-2	TRBJ2-3	TRBD1	TGTGCCAGCAGCTCAAGGGACAGACCCAACGGGGGCACAGATACGCAGTATTTT	CASSSRDRPNGGTDTQYF
-	TRBV5-6	TRBJ2-7	-	TGTGCCAGCAGCTTGTCAGTGGGCAGCACCTACGAGCAGTACTTC	CASSLSVGSTYEQYF
few	TRBV12-3/TRBV12-4	TRBJ1-2	TRBD1	TGTGCCAGCAGTTTAGAGACAGGGTTGAGTGGCTACACCTTC	CASSLETGLSGYTF
many	TRBV7-6	TRBJ2-2	TRBD2	TGTGCCAGCAGCCGCCGGACTAGCGGGACCGGGGAGCTGTTTTTT	CASSRRTSGTGELFF
-	TRBV7-2	TRBJ1-5	-	TGTGCCAGCAGCTCATCATCCGTAAGCAATCAGCCCCAGCATTTT	CASSSSSVSNQPQHF
-	TRBV20-1	TRBJ2-5	-	TGCAGTGCTAGTTTTAACGGGGCAGTCCAAGAGACCCAGTACTTC	CSASFNGAVQETQYF
-	TRBV27	TRBJ2-1	TRBD2	TGTGCCAGCAGTCTCCTCGGGACTAGCGGGAGATACAATGAGCAGTTCTTC	CASSLLGTSGRYNEQFF
-	TRBV30	TRBJ1-5	-	TGTGCCTGGAGTGTTTCGGGGAGGCGCAATCAGCCCCAGCATTTT	CAWSVSGRRNQPQHF
few	TRBV7-2	TRBJ2-3	-	TGTGCCAGCAGCCCCCGTGAGGTTAGCACAGATACGCAGTATTTT	CASSPREVSTDTQYF
few	TRBV24-1	TRBJ2-5	-	TGTGCCACCAGTGGAGTGACAGGCTCACTTGTAGGGCGGCAAGAGACCCAGTACTTC	CATSGVTGSLVGRQETQYF
few	TRBV4-2	TRBJ2-1	-	TGTGCCATTGCCCTGGGACCCGAAAGGGGCAATGAGCAGTTCTTC	CAIALGPERGNEQFF
few	TRBV5-4	TRBJ2-1	-	TGTGCCAGCAGCCCCGCTAGGAATGAGCAGTTCTTC	CASSPARNEQFF
few	TRBV4-1	TRBJ1-1	TRBD1	TGCGCCAGCAGCCAAGGACCGGGACAGAGAACCTCCGGCACTGAAGCTTTCTTT	CASSQGPGQRTSGTEAFF
-	TRBV7-3	TRBJ2-1	TRBD2	TGTGCCAGCAGCCCCCGGAATAGCGGGCGTCACAATGAGCAGTTCTTC	CASSPRNSGRHNEQFF
few	TRBV11-1	TRBJ1-1	TRBD1	TGTGCCAGCAGCTTAAGGACAGGGGGCCTCACTGAAGCTTTCTTT	CASSLRTGGLTEAFF
-	TRBV19	TRBJ2-7	TRBD2	TGTGCCAGTAGTATCCTTGGACTAGCACACGAGCAGTACTTC	CASSILGLAHEQYF
few	TRBV19	TRBJ1-5	-	TGTGCCAGTAGTATCTTGGGCCAGGGCGGACAGCCCCAGCATTTT	CASSILGQGGQPQHF
-	TRBV19	TRBJ1-3	-	TGTGCCGGTAGCACGGTGCTCAGTAGCTACTCTGGAAACACCATATATTTT	CAGSTVLSSYSGNTIYF
few	TRBV7-2	TRBJ1-5	-	TGTGCCAGCGGTCCAAATCAGCCCCAGCATTTT	CASGPNQPQHF
-	TRBV25-1	TRBJ1-2	-	TGTGCCAGCTCGGAGGATGGGCGCCGCTATGGCTACACCTTC	CASSEDGRRYGYTF
-	TRBV19	TRBJ2-1	TRBD2	TGTGCCAGTAGATATAAGGGGACTAGCGGGAGGGCCCTATGGTTTGATGAGCAGTTCTTC	CASRYKGTSGRALWFDEQFF
-	TRBV5-3	TRBJ1-4	-	TGTGCCAGCAGCTTGGGCTGGGGTTCGAGGACGCCGAATGAAAAACTGTTTTTT	CASSLGWGSRTPNEKLFF
-	TRBV5-4	TRBJ2-1	TRBD1	TGTGCCAGCAGCTCCCCGACAGGGGCCATGAATGAGCAGTTCTTC	CASSSPTGAMNEQFF
few	TRBV30	TRBJ1-5	TRBD1	TGTGCCTGGAGTGTTAGGGGACAGGGACGTCAGCCCCAGCATTTT	CAWSVRGQGRQPQHF
-	TRBV6-4	TRBJ1-1	-	TGTGCCAGCAGTGAGACCTGGGGCACTGAAGCTTTCTTT	CASSETWGTEAFF
-	TRBV7-2	TRBJ2-7	TRBD2	TGTGCCACCCGAAGCGGGGGGTCGGGGTACGAGCAGTACTTC	CATRSGGSGYEQYF
once	TRBV12-3/TRBV12-4	TRBJ2-3	TRBD2	TGTGCCAGCAGTTTGTCTAGCGGGTTACCAGATACGCAGTATTTT	CASSLSSGLPDTQYF
few	TRBV15	TRBJ2-3	TRBD2	TGTGCCACCAGCAACCCCTTGCGGGAGTCCGGAGATACGCAGTATTTT	CATSNPLRESGDTQYF
-	TRBV7-7	TRBJ2-2	-	TGTGCCAGCAGCTTAGCGGGAGCGGACGGGGAGCTGTTTTTT	CASSLAGADGELFF
-	TRBV19	TRBJ2-1	TRBD2	TGTGCCAGTAGTATACTAGCGGGAGTAATAGACAATGAGCAGTTCTTC	CASSILAGVIDNEQFF
many	TRBV2	TRBJ1-2	TRBD1	TGTGCCAGCAGGGACAGGGTTTTGTATGGCTACACCTTC	CASRDRVLYGYTF
-	TRBV24-1	TRBJ2-5	TRBD2	TGTGCCACCAGTGAGCTAGCGGGAGGGCGAGAGACCCAGTACTTC	CATSELAGGRETQYF
few	TRBV7-2	TRBJ1-5	TRBD1	TGTGCCAGCAGCCCGCGGGACAGCCGCAATCAGCCCCAGCATTTT	CASSPRDSRNQPQHF
many	TRBV7-2	TRBJ1-4	TRBD1	TGTGCCAGCAGCCGGACAGGGGGCGGTGAAAAACTGTTTTTT	CASSRTGGGEKLFF
few	TRBV7-8	TRBJ1-3	-	TGTGCCAGCAGCTATCTAGGGACGACCGGGAACACCATATATTTT	CASSYLGTTGNTIYF
few	TRBV5-1	TRBJ1-1	-	TGCGCCAGCAGCTTGGTCGGGGGCCGAATGAACACTGAAGCTTTCTTT	CASSLVGGRMNTEAFF
-	TRBV6-2/TRBV6-3	TRBJ2-7	-	TGTGCCAGCAGTTACTCGGCAACAGGATCCTACGAGCAGTACTTC	CASSYSATGSYEQYF